A selection of T cell receptor beta chains follows, all from one sample in a study of T cell repertoires in cytomegalovirus infection. TCRdb recomputed calls from the reads with MiXCR, one row per CDR3 protein. The table lists approximately 390,000 distinct CDR3 sequences, roughly 34% of them singletons. No cognate antigen is known for these TCRs. The sequenced sample was cultured PBMCs, obtained from culture after CMV antigen stimulation. These receptors were obtained from a human donor in good health (CMV status not recorded). Some clones in this sample may be carry-over from other donors' samples. CDR3s include the opening cysteine and the closing phenylalanine or tryptophan. The D gene is left open where the match is weak. Size tells how often a clone was seen (once, few, many) or the class of an expanded clone, and some rows leave it out.

TRBV7-9,TRBD2,TRBJ2-7,NA,TGTGCCAGCAGCCCACCTAGCGGGGATGTAGCCTACGAGCAGTACTTC,CASSPPSGDVAYEQYF
TRBV6-2/TRBV6-3,NA,TRBJ2-7,few,TGTGCCAGCAGTTACACAGGGTACTACGAGCAGTACTTC,CASSYTGYYEQYF
TRBV11-2,NA,TRBJ1-1,NA,TGTGCCAGCAGCTTAGTAGGCGGTAGCACTGAAGCTCTCTTT,CASSLVGGSTEALF
TRBV11-1,TRBD1,TRBJ1-1,few,TGTGCCACCGTCGGGGACAGCCCAGAAGCTTTCTTT,CATVGDSPEAFF
TRBV6-2/TRBV6-3,NA,TRBJ2-1,NA,TGTGCCAGCAACCCCCCGAGCGGCCGGGGGTTCAATGAGCAGTTCTTC,CASNPPSGRGFNEQFF
TRBV2,NA,TRBJ1-5,once,TGTGCCAGCAGTCGACAGAATCAGCCCCAGCATTTT,CASSRQNQPQHF
TRBV7-3,TRBD2,TRBJ2-3,few,TGTGCCAGCAGCTTTAGCGGTTCTAGCGGGAGCGAGATCTATACGCAGTATTTT,CASSFSGSSGSEIYTQYF
TRBV6-2/TRBV6-3,NA,TRBJ2-3,many,TGTGCCAGCACCGCCGGGACTCTGCTGCTTCACACACAAGATACGCAGTATTTT,CASTAGTLLLHTQDTQYF
TRBV7-8,NA,TRBJ1-6,few,TGTGCCAGCAGCTTAGAGACAGGCGGACATTCACCCCTCCACTTT,CASSLETGGHSPLHF
TRBV11-2,NA,TRBJ1-2,NA,TGTGGCAGCAGCTTAGATGTGGGGCGGACAGCGGGCTATGGCTACACCTTC,CGSSLDVGRTAGYGYTF
TRBV5-4,NA,TRBJ2-2,few,TGTGCCAGCAGCCCTTCCCCGAACACCGGGGAGCTGTTTTTT,CASSPSPNTGELFF
TRBV12-3/TRBV12-4,TRBD1,TRBJ1-2,few,TGTGCCAGCAGTTTGGAAGGGGGCGGCTATGGCTACACCTTC,CASSLEGGGYGYTF
TRBV10-3,TRBD1,TRBJ2-4,NA,TGTGCCATCAGTGAGTCGACAGGGAGAAACATTCAGTACTTC,CAISESTGRNIQYF
TRBV14,NA,TRBJ2-1,NA,TGTGCCAGCAGCCAGGAGGGAGCCTACAATGAGCAGTTCTTC,CASSQEGAYNEQFF
TRBV7-2,NA,TRBJ1-3,few,TGTGCCAGCAGCTTACTGAGGCCTAGCTCTGGAAACACCATATATTTT,CASSLLRPSSGNTIYF
TRBV18,NA,TRBJ2-3,NA,TGTGCCAGCTCTCATGGCACAGATACGCAGTATTTT,CASSHGTDTQYF
TRBV7-2,TRBD2,TRBJ2-5,few,TGTGCCAGCAGCTTTAAGGGCGGGGGCCAAGAGACCCAGTACTTC,CASSFKGGGQETQYF
TRBV19,NA,TRBJ1-4,NA,TGTGCCAGTAGCATCCGGAGGGGAAAACTGTTTTTT,CASSIRRGKLFF
TRBV7-2,NA,TRBJ2-7,many,TGTGCCAGCAGCTTACTCGGTGGAGGTTACGAGCAGTACTTC,CASSLLGGGYEQYF
TRBV4-3,TRBD2,TRBJ2-3,NA,TGCGCCAGCAGCCAAGCAGCGGGAGGGGGGGATACGCAGTATTTT,CASSQAAGGGDTQYF
TRBV11-3,NA,TRBJ2-1,few,TGTGCCAGCAGCTTATTTGCTAGACAGGATGAGCAGTTCTTC,CASSLFARQDEQFF
TRBV6-5,TRBD2,TRBJ2-1,few,TGTGCCAGCAGTTACGGCGGGACTAGCGGGTGGGACGGGCAGTTCTTC,CASSYGGTSGWDGQFF
TRBV12-3/TRBV12-4,TRBD1,TRBJ1-2,once,TGTGCCAGCAGTTTGGTTTCAGGGGGCTATGGCTACACCTTC,CASSLVSGGYGYTF
TRBV5-1,NA,TRBJ1-5,few,TGCGCCAGCAGAATGACAGCGAATAGCAATCAGCCCCAGCATTTT,CASRMTANSNQPQHF
TRBV20-1,TRBD2,TRBJ2-3,NA,TGCAGTGCTAGAGGTTGGCTAGCGGGGACCGACACAGATACGCAGTATTTT,CSARGWLAGTDTDTQYF
TRBV6-7,NA,TRBJ1-1,NA,TGTGCCAGCAGTTACGGGACGGTTGAAGCTTTCTTT,CASSYGTVEAFF
TRBV7-2,TRBD1,TRBJ2-7,many,TGTGCCAGCAGCCCACAGGGGCGACGATCCTACGAGCAGTACTTC,CASSPQGRRSYEQYF
TRBV24-1,NA,TRBJ1-2,NA,TGTGCCACCAGTGACCGACGACACCCTAACTATGGCTACACCTTC,CATSDRRHPNYGYTF
TRBV6-1,NA,TRBJ2-1,NA,TGTGCCAGCAGTACCGGACATTACAATGAGCAGTTCTTC,CASSTGHYNEQFF
TRBV7-2,NA,TRBJ2-1,NA,TGTGCCAGCAGTACCGGAGGGGTCTACAATGGGCAGTTCTTC,CASSTGGVYNGQFF
TRBV6-2/TRBV6-3,NA,TRBJ2-4,few,TGTGCCACTGGACAGAGCATAACCAAAAACATTCAGTACTTC,CATGQSITKNIQYF
TRBV7-9,TRBD2,TRBJ2-3,few,TGTGCCAGCAGCTCGACTAGCGGGAGGCTAGATACGCAGTATTTT,CASSSTSGRLDTQYF
TRBV4-1,NA,TRBJ1-2,NA,TGCGCCAGCAGCCAAGACAGCTCTCGGGAAGGCTACACCTTC,CASSQDSSREGYTF
TRBV20-1,NA,TRBJ2-1,NA,TGCAGTGCTAGGGAACCGGGCTACGAGCAGTTCTTC,CSAREPGYEQFF
TRBV6-2/TRBV6-3,NA,TRBJ2-1,NA,TGTGCCAGCAGATCCGACGGCACCGATGAGCAGTTCTTC,CASRSDGTDEQFF
TRBV7-3,NA,TRBJ2-1,few,TGTGCCAGCAGCACGACGGCCCCAGGTGAGCAGTTCTTC,CASSTTAPGEQFF
TRBV7-4,TRBD2,TRBJ2-7,NA,TGTGCCAGCAGCTCAGGACTAGAAATATTTGGCGAGCAGTACTTC,CASSSGLEIFGEQYF
TRBV7-8,NA,TRBJ2-1,NA,TGTGCCAGCAGCTTAGGGGACAACGGGTATGAGCAGTTCTTC,CASSLGDNGYEQFF
TRBV7-2,TRBD2,TRBJ2-3,many,TGTGCCAGCAGCTTACTAGCGGGTCGCACAGATACGCAGTATTTT,CASSLLAGRTDTQYF
TRBV12-3/TRBV12-4,NA,TRBJ2-3,NA,TGTGCCAGCAGTCGACCGGGGAGAACAGATACGCAGTATTTT,CASSRPGRTDTQYF
TRBV7-2,NA,TRBJ1-4,few,TGTGCCAGCAGCTTAAAAGGGGGGATAGATGAAAAACTGTTTTTT,CASSLKGGIDEKLFF
TRBV11-3,NA,TRBJ2-3,NA,TGTGCCACCTCGTGGAGGGGGGTAACAGATACGCAGTATTTT,CATSWRGVTDTQYF